This T cell receptor beta chain comes out of a study of blood T cell repertoires in COVID-19. Per the original data handling: The authors estimated nucleated cell counts from reference gene primer amplification. TCRdb keeps only in-frame clones here, not all; method: immunoSEQ multiplex PCR. The D gene and trimming were derived from the DNA, and the V and J assignments and clone size from that table. The top ten hold 5.5% to 7.5% of the sample, which has 140,000 to 150,000 clones, around 83% seen once. Germline V gives CDR1 KGHSH, CDR2 LQKENI. The length of the CDR3 is 16 residues. J lost 2 bases, V lost 2 bases, and 5 bases had no gene match.

The source of this sequence is a woman in her 50s who had been exposed to COVID-19. The gene calls are TRBV18 and TRBJ1-2; the match to TRBD1 covers 10 bases. The sequenced sample was PBMCs or T cells enriched from blood (not recorded which). CDR3 bases: TGTGCCAGCTCACCAAAGACAGGGGGCCTCAACTATGGCTACACCTTC. Amino acids: CASSPKTGGLNYGYTF.